This T cell receptor (beta chain) was recovered during a study of shared clonotypes between healthy human individuals. Study-level results: The sampled material consisted only of blood, and tissue repertoires are likely to differ.

V was shortened by 1 base and J by 6 bases, with 9 bases between the two germline ends. The CDR3 extends over 14 amino acids. CDR1 and CDR2 (germline): MNHEY, SMNVEV (reference sequence). For this clone: What it binds is not known.

Donation came from healthy HIV-negative adults that had no recent acute infections or vaccinations. Across several immunoSEQ plates, the genomic DNA of each subset was split evenly. Every unsorted PBMC PCR replicate was loaded with 300 ng DNA, about 30,000 T cell genomes. The assay was immunoSEQ multiplex PCR, and TCRdb's table has in-frame clones only and misses some. The sample records under 600,000 clones, about 79% being singletons. What was sequenced was PBMCs. The clonotype originates from a woman between 40 and 55 years old in good health. Some clones in this sample may be carry-over from other donors' samples. V is TRBV27 and J is TRBJ2-2; D possibly uses TRBD1 or TRBD2 (5 bases each). For the CDR3, the DNA is TGTGCCAGCAGTTTATTTGGGGGTTCCGGGGAGCTGTTTTTT. As protein: CASSLFGGSGELFF.